This T cell receptor beta chain was observed in a study of T-cell reconstitution after alpha-beta-depleted transplantation in children. As it was prepared, the TCRbeta library received unique molecular identifiers. TCRdb redid the calling of the PCR reads with MiXCR, one entry per CDR3 protein. This table holds over 550,000 distinct CDR3 sequences, roughly a tenth found once. Germline V CDR1 and CDR2: ENHRY, SYGVKD. V shed 2 bases and J shed 7 bases, with 21 bases lying between them. The length of the CDR3 is 17 residues. This clonotype was detected only a few times. The chain is built from TRBV10-3 and TRBJ2-1; possible D gene TRBD1, 9 bases. Sequenced material: PBMCs from the stem cell graft donor, taken from the stem cell graft. The sequence was obtained from a human donor who donated a stem cell graft to a child with acute myeloid leukemia. The CDR3 loop is CAISEDRGKVAGNEQFF. CDR3 nucleotide sequence: TGTGCCATCAGTGAGGACAGGGGGAAGGTAGCGGGGAATGAGCAGTTCTTC.